One sample yielded the 2 T cell receptor beta chains listed below, sequenced in a study of T cells after yellow fever vaccination. One entry per CDR3 protein results from TCRdb running MiXCR on the 5' RACE reads. In the table there are hundreds of thousands of distinct CDR3 sequences, roughly 12% of which are singletons. Sequencing used PBMCs, obtained on the day of the yellow fever booster vaccination. The source is a man aged 25 to 40 who received the YFV17D yellow fever vaccine.

This chain uses TRBV19 with TRBJ1-5; D gene uncertain. Germline assignment: CDR1 LNHDA and CDR2 SQIVND (reference sequence). The length of the CDR3 is 14 residues. V lost 2 bases, J lost 0 bases, and 5 bases lay in between. DNA for the CDR3: TGTGCCAGTAGTATACGGGTTAGCAATCAGCCCCAGCATTTT. Its translation: CASSIRVSNQPQHF.

This clonotype turned up a few times. The chain links TRBV15 to TRBJ1-1; 8 positions match TRBD1. Germline V gene sequence: CDR1 LNHNV, CDR2 YYDKDF (reference sequence). Trimming cost V 4 bases and J 0 bases; bases outside gene matches: 4. The CDR3 extends over 15 amino acids. CDR3 amino acids: CATSNVRGLNTEAFF. The CDR3 DNA follows: TGTGCCACCAGCAATGTCAGGGGGCTGAACACTGAAGCTTTCTTT.